Listed below are T cell receptor beta chains from one sample, sequenced in a study of metastatic and nonmetastatic thyroid tumors. TCRdb re-analyzed the PCR reads using MiXCR. The table records just over 70,000 clones, about 17% of them present only once. The sequencing input was blood. The receptors here all came from a female donor with papillary thyroid cancer or a benign thyroid nodule (not recorded which). Some clones in this sample may be carry-over from other donors' samples. Both conserved end residues are part of each CDR3. A D gene is named only where the DNA matches it firmly. Where a row states a size, it is once, few, many or the class of an expanded clone; other rows omit it.

d_call clone_size j_call cdr3_length v_call cdr3_nt cdr3_aa
- - TRBJ2-1 11 TRBV9 TGTGCCAGCAGCGCGGACAATGAGCAGTTCTTC CASSADNEQFF
TRBD2 many TRBJ2-3 16 TRBV3-1 TGTGCCAGCAGCCAATTGGTGGCGGGAGGACTAGATACGCAGTATTTT CASSQLVAGGLDTQYF
- many TRBJ2-7 16 TRBV4-1 TGCGCCAGCAGCCAAGATCTGGGGGTTAGCGGCTACGAGCAGTACTTC CASSQDLGVSGYEQYF
- - TRBJ2-5 14 TRBV30 TGTGCCTGTAGTCCAGGGACCACCCAAGAGACCCAGTACTTC CACSPGTTQETQYF
- many TRBJ1-1 17 TRBV9 TGTGCCAGCAGCGCCTCTCGTGGGGGGGGCATGAACACTGAAGCTTTCTTT CASSASRGGGMNTEAFF
- - TRBJ2-1 14 TRBV5-1 TGCGCCAGCATTGAGGAGGGCTCCTACAATGAGCAGTTCTTC CASIEEGSYNEQFF
- many TRBJ1-2 14 TRBV4-1 TGCGCCAGCAGCCAAGACGAGCGTAACTATGGCTACACCTTC CASSQDERNYGYTF
- many TRBJ1-5 14 TRBV2 TGTGCCAGCAGGCCCGACATGTCAAATCAGCCCCAGCATTTT CASRPDMSNQPQHF
TRBD2 - TRBJ2-7 15 TRBV5-4 TGTGCCAGCAGGACCTGGGGGCGGGAGGGCCGCGAGCAGTACTTC CASRTWGREGREQYF
- many TRBJ2-7 15 TRBV7-6 TGTGCCAGCAGCTTACAGAACGGGGACGGCGACGAGCAGTACTTC CASSLQNGDGDEQYF
- many TRBJ2-1 12 TRBV12-3/TRBV12-4 TGTGCCAGCAGTTTCGGGTTGAATGAGCAGTTCTTC CASSFGLNEQFF
TRBD2 many TRBJ2-5 16 TRBV30 TGTGCCTGGAGTGTATGGACTAGCGGGCCCCAAGAGACCCAGTACTTC CAWSVWTSGPQETQYF
- once TRBJ1-1 14 TRBV20-1 TGCAGTGCTATCCTTGGGACGGACCGCACTGAAGCTTTCTTT CSAILGTDRTEAFF
- - TRBJ2-7 13 TRBV5-1 - CASILGDSNEQYF
TRBD2 - TRBJ2-1 19 TRBV4-1 TGCGCCAGCAGCCAAGTAGGGACTAGCGGGAGGCTGGCCTACAATGAGCAGTTCTTC CASSQVGTSGRLAYNEQFF
TRBD1 - TRBJ1-1 12 TRBV19 TGTGCCAGTAGTACGGACAGGTATGAAGCTTTCTTT CASSTDRYEAFF
TRBD2 many TRBJ2-7 14 TRBV19 TGTGCCAGTAGCCCGACTAGCCTTCCCTACGAGCAGTACTTC CASSPTSLPYEQYF
- many TRBJ1-3 14 TRBV12-3/TRBV12-4 TGTGCCAGCAGTTTTGGTAACTCTGGAAACACCATATATTTT CASSFGNSGNTIYF
- - TRBJ1-2 14 TRBV3-1 TGTGCCAGCAGCCCTCACGACAGGAATTCAGGCTACACCTTC CASSPHDRNSGYTF
TRBD2 few TRBJ2-3 15 TRBV6-4 TGTGCCAACAGTGGCGGGACTAGCGACACAGATACGCAGTATTTT CANSGGTSDTDTQYF
- once TRBJ2-7 18 TRBV7-6 TGTGCCAGCTGGGTGCGAGAGGGGGACCGAAGGGAGGGGAGCGAGCAGTACTTC CASWVREGDRREGSEQYF
- - TRBJ2-1 12 TRBV7-3 TGTGCCATCATCTCGGACGGGACTGAGCAGTTCTTC CAIISDGTEQFF
- many TRBJ1-1 14 TRBV5-1 TGCGCCAGCAGCCCTGTTGAGGGCTACACTGAAGCTTTCTTT CASSPVEGYTEAFF
- many TRBJ2-3 13 TRBV18 TGTGCCAGCTCGCCTATGAACACAGATACGCAGTATTTT CASSPMNTDTQYF
- - TRBJ2-5 12 TRBV11-2 TGTGCCAGCAGCCCCACTGGAGAGACCCAGTACTTC CASSPTGETQYF
- - TRBJ2-3 16 TRBV9 TGTGTCAGCAGCGCCACAGGCTCCACTAGCACAGATACGCAGTATTTT CVSSATGSTSTDTQYF
- once TRBJ2-7 14 TRBV7-9 TGTGCCAGCAGCTTAGAACAGGTTTCGTCGAAGCAGTACTTC CASSLEQVSSKQYF
- many TRBJ2-3 14 TRBV9 TGTGCCAGCAGCGTACTTTCTAGCACAGATACGCAGTATTTT CASSVLSSTDTQYF
TRBD2 - TRBJ2-7 16 TRBV13 TGTGCCAGCAGCTTCAGGACTAGCGGATTTTCCTACGAGCAGTACTTC CASSFRTSGFSYEQYF
- many TRBJ2-5 14 TRBV11-1 TGTGCCAGCAGCTTTTTGGCAGGGCAAGAGACCCAGTACTTC CASSFLAGQETQYF
TRBD1 - TRBJ2-6 18 TRBV9 TGTGCCAGCATCCTCCCGCCGGACAGGGACTCTGGGGCCAACGTCCTTACTTTC CASILPPDRDSGANVLTF
- - TRBJ2-7 16 TRBV20-1 TGCAGTGCTAGAGATCAAACGTTGGGACAAACCTACGAGCAGTACTTC CSARDQTLGQTYEQYF
- many TRBJ2-1 11 TRBV12-5 TGTGCTAGTGGTCCCTGTCATGAGCAGTTCTTC CASGPCHEQFF
- many TRBJ1-1 14 TRBV13 TGTGCCAGTAGCTTCGGACAGCCGAACACTGAAGCTTTCTTT CASSFGQPNTEAFF
- many TRBJ1-2 14 TRBV19 TGTGCCAGTAGTACCCGGACGGAAAACTATGGCTACACCTTC CASSTRTENYGYTF
- many TRBJ2-3 16 TRBV28 TGTGCCAGCAGTCCTCGACTAGGGCGTTCCACAGATACGCAGTATTTT CASSPRLGRSTDTQYF
- many TRBJ2-4 16 TRBV3-1 TGTGCCAGCAGCCAAGATCTAGGCAGAGCCAAAAACATTCAGTACTTC CASSQDLGRAKNIQYF
- few TRBJ1-5 15 TRBV6-6 TGTGCCAGCAGTTACTCGTGGCAGGGAGGTCAGCCCCAGCATTTT CASSYSWQGGQPQHF
TRBD1 many TRBJ2-5 15 TRBV4-1 TGCGCCAGCAGCCAAGTTGACAGGGATGTGAGGACCCAGTACTTC CASSQVDRDVRTQYF
TRBD2 many TRBJ2-1 16 TRBV15 TGTGCCACCAGCAGAGATCAGCGGGAGGACGGGGGTGAGCAGTTCTTC CATSRDQREDGGEQFF
TRBD1 many TRBJ2-7 12 TRBV28 TGTGCCAGCAGGGGCAGGGGGATCGAGCAGTACTTC CASRGRGIEQYF
- many TRBJ2-3 17 TRBV28 TGTGCCAGCAGTTTGCGTCGTATTTGGACATACACAGATACGCAGTATTTT CASSLRRIWTYTDTQYF
TRBD1 few TRBJ1-2 13 TRBV25-1 TGTGCCAGCAGTCCAACAGGGGGTCATGGCTACACCTTC CASSPTGGHGYTF
- many TRBJ1-1 16 TRBV4-1 TGCGCCAGCAGCCAAGGGGGCGGGACATCTAACACTGAAGCTTTCTTT CASSQGGGTSNTEAFF
- many TRBJ1-6 21 TRBV7-6 TGTGCCAGCAGCCAGAAGGTTTTTGGGAGCGGTATTTACGGCGATAATTCACCCCTCCACTTT CASSQKVFGSGIYGDNSPLHF
TRBD1 many TRBJ2-7 14 TRBV7-6 TGTGCCAGCAGCTCGACCACAGGGGTGGGCGAGCAGTACTTC CASSSTTGVGEQYF
- few TRBJ2-4 12 TRBV6-2/TRBV6-3 TGTGCCAGCAGTTATATTGGCGATTTTTTGTACTTC CASSYIGDFLYF
- few TRBJ1-5 13 TRBV28 TGTGCCAGCAGTTTAAACGGCAATCAGCCCCAGCATTTT CASSLNGNQPQHF
TRBD2 medium-sized TRBJ2-2 14 TRBV6-4 TGTGCCAGCAGTGACGGGAGGGACACCGGGGAGCTGTTTTTT CASSDGRDTGELFF
TRBD2 - TRBJ2-1 14 TRBV27 TGTGCCAGCAGTTTTAGCGGGGGGGCTAAAGAGCAGTTCTTC CASSFSGGAKEQFF
TRBD1 many TRBJ1-2 13 TRBV11-2 TGTGCCAGCAGCCGGGACAGAAGAGATGGCTACACCTTC CASSRDRRDGYTF
- - TRBJ1-5 15 TRBV7-2 TGTGCCAGCAGCCCGGGGGTAATTAGCAATCAGCCCCAGCATTTT CASSPGVISNQPQHF
- many TRBJ1-1 11 TRBV6-1 TGTGCCAGCAGACAGGGAGCTGAAGCTTTCTTT CASRQGAEAFF
- many TRBJ2-7 13 TRBV11-3 TGTGCCAGCAGCTTTCCGGGAGCCCACGAGCAGTACTTC CASSFPGAHEQYF
- many TRBJ2-2 10 TRBV9 TGTGCCAGCTCAGGCCGGGAGCTGTTTTTT CASSGRELFF
TRBD1 - TRBJ1-1 16 TRBV6-6 TGTGCCATCAGTTACTGGGCAGGGGGCGGCAACACTGAATCTTTCTTT CAISYWAGGGNTESFF
TRBD2 - TRBJ2-3 16 TRBV11-2 TGTGCCAGCAGCTTTCGACTAGCTGGAGACACAGATACGCAGTATTTT CASSFRLAGDTDTQYF
- - TRBJ1-1 13 TRBV30 TGTGCCTGGAGTGTCGGGGGTACTACTGAAGCTTTCTTT CAWSVGGTTEAFF
- many TRBJ2-3 14 TRBV19 TGTGCCAGTAGTGAGGGGCCTAGCACAGATACGCAGTATTTT CASSEGPSTDTQYF